These 21 T cell receptor beta chains share one sample of origin, sequenced in a study of T cell responses to AZD1222 COVID-19 vaccine. Only in-frame clones appear in the TCRdb table, and some are missing; sequencing was by immunoSEQ multiplex PCR. Of 90,000 to 150,000 clones listed, approximately 85% are singletons. This sample comprised peripheral blood, obtained on day 0 of AZD1222 vaccination. The receptors were gathered from an adult in good health.

The chain has TRBV5-6 and TRBJ1-3; 8 bases agree with TRBD1. J was trimmed by 5 bases and V by 5 bases; bases with no gene match: 9. CDR3 length: 15 residues. Looked up from germline, CDR1 is SGHDT and CDR2 is YYEEEE. CDR3 bases: TGTGCCAGCAGTTCAACAGGGGGAGATAGAAACACCATATATTTT. As protein: CASSSTGGDRNTIYF.

J is TRBJ1-1 and V is TRBV5-1, with 7 bases identical to TRBD1. Trimming at V came to 4 bases and at J to 5 bases, leaving 8 bases not matched to a gene. Per the germline V gene, CDR1 is SGHRS and CDR2 is YFSETQ. This CDR3 is 14 amino acids long. The CDR3 spells CASSAWDRETEAFF. The CDR3 region has the DNA TGCGCCAGCAGCGCCTGGGACAGAGAAACTGAAGCTTTCTTT.

The gene calls are TRBV2 and TRBJ1-2; weak D call: TRBD1 (5 bases). The V gene lost 5 bases and the J gene lost 4 bases, with 11 bases spanning the gap. CDR3 length equals 13 residues. Germline CDR1 reads SNHLY; CDR2 reads FYNNEI. Here the CDR3 reads CASSQDKIYGYTF. The CDR3 DNA sequence: TGTGCCAGCAGTCAGGACAAGATCTATGGCTACACCTTC.

The chain joins TRBV18 to TRBJ2-7; TRBD2 agrees at 9 bases. V lost 6 bases to trimming and J lost 6 bases; unmatched junction nucleotides: 15. The CDR3 has 16 amino acids. Germline lookup yields CDR1 KGHSH and CDR2 LQKENI. The CDR3 nucleotides are TGTGCCAGCTCCCCAGATGCGGGGGGGCCCCTGGGCGAGCAGTACTTC. Residues: CASSPDAGGPLGEQYF.

The chain links TRBV12-5 to TRBJ1-1, with D unresolved. Germline lookup yields CDR1 LGHNT and CDR2 FRNRAP. The CDR3 contains 14 residues. V lost 1 base and J lost 1, with 7 bases in between. The CDR3 DNA sequence: TGTGCTAGTGGTTTGGGTCAACCGAACACTGAAGCTTTCTTT. This gives the protein CASGLGQPNTEAFF.

The chain has TRBV28 and TRBJ2-7; D unresolved. Trimming took off 3 bases at V and 3 bases at J, with 9 bases between the two ends. CDR1 and CDR2 from the germline V gene are MDHEN and SYDVKM. The CDR3 has 13 residues. The CDR3 bases are TGTGCCAGCAGTTTCCTGGCTGGCTACGAGCAGTACTTC. Translating gives CASSFLAGYEQYF.

The J gene is TRBJ1-2, the V gene TRBV14; D possibly corresponds to TRBD1 (6 bases). CDR3 length: 15 amino acids. The V and J ends lost 4 bases and 2 bases respectively, with 14 bases between them. The germline CDR1 and CDR2 sequences are SGHDN and FVKESK. The CDR3 sequence is CASSLEQGRNYGYTF. The CDR3 DNA sequence: TGTGCCAGCAGCCTTGAACAGGGTCGAAACTATGGCTACACCTTC.

The rearrangement uses TRBV6-2 or TRBV6-3 and TRBJ1-5; the D is unclear. The germline CDR1 and CDR2 sequences are MNHEY and SVGEGT. V was cut by 5 bases and J by 5 bases, with 19 bases left in between. The CDR3 spans 16 residues. The CDR3 loop reads CASSPPRRALDQPQHF. The CDR3 DNA reads TGTGCCAGCAGTCCCCCGAGAAGGGCACTGGATCAGCCCCAGCATTTT.

The rearrangement uses TRBV6-5 and TRBJ2-7, with D possibly TRBD1 on 5 matching bases. In germline, CDR1 is MNHEY, CDR2 SVGAGI. The V end lost 5 bases, the J end lost 3 bases, and 17 bases lay between the germline ends. The CDR3 is 15 amino acids. In DNA form, the CDR3 reads TGTGCCAGCAGTCGAGAGCAGGGTGAAAACTACGAGCAGTACTTC. It is translated as CASSREQGENYEQYF.

The chain links TRBV19 to TRBJ1-5; no definite D call. From germline, CDR1 is LNHDA and CDR2 SQIVND (reference sequence). The CDR3 is 14 residues long. V dropped 11 bases and J dropped 5 bases, with 19 bases sitting between them. As DNA, the CDR3 is TGTGCCGCCAGCCGGGCAAATGACGATCAGCCCCAGCATTTT. Amino acid sequence: CAASRANDDQPQHF.

The sample holds many counts of this clone. The chain recombines TRBV6-4 with TRBJ2-1, with TRBD2 matching 16 bases. The V segment lost 6 bases and the J segment 13 bases; nucleotides outside the gene matches: 9. The germline V gene has CDR1 MRHNA and CDR2 SNTAGT. The CDR3 runs to 15 residues. CDR3 nucleotides: TGTGCCAGCAGCCCCGGGACTAGCGGGGGGGCCGTTCAGTTCTTC. Translating it yields CASSPGTSGGAVQFF.

The rearrangement links TRBV15 to TRBJ1-4, with D perhaps matching TRBD1 (6 bases). With 3 bases removed from V and 1 base from J, the gap between germline ends came to 9 bases. CDR3 size: 15 residues. Germline CDR1 and CDR2: LNHNV and YYDKDF (reference sequence). The CDR3 sequence is CATSRGAQTNEKLFF. CDR3 nucleotide sequence: TGTGCCACCAGCAGGGGGGCCCAAACTAATGAAAAACTGTTTTTT.

V and J are TRBV5-6 and TRBJ2-7; 7 nucleotides align to TRBD1. Per the germline V gene, CDR1 is SGHDT and CDR2 is YYEEEE. Trimming took 0 bases from V and 2 from J; bases not matched to a gene: 5. The CDR3 runs 15 residues. The CDR3, as DNA: TGTGCCAGCAGCTTGGGGGCGCAGGGGGCCTACGAGCAGTACTTC. This sequence encodes CASSLGAQGAYEQYF.

The rearrangement links TRBV19 to TRBJ1-6; unclear D gene. The V and J ends lost 5 bases and 0 bases respectively, with 11 bases between them. The CDR3 extends over 16 amino acids. Germline lookup yields CDR1 LNHDA and CDR2 SQIVND (reference sequence). The CDR3 nucleotides read TGTGCCAGTAGTCCGCGACCTGACTCCTATAATTCACCCCTCCACTTT. Amino acid sequence: CASSPRPDSYNSPLHF.

This chain connects TRBV9 to TRBJ2-1, with a possible D match to TRBD2 (5 bases). Germline CDR1 reads SGDLS; CDR2 reads YYNGEE. V lost 4 bases and J 3 bases, leaving 11 bases between the germline ends. The CDR3 has 14 residues. This chain's CDR3 is CASSSRTGYNEQFF. CDR3 DNA sequence: TGTGCCAGCAGCTCACGGACTGGCTACAATGAGCAGTTCTTC.

The genes are TRBV7-8 and TRBJ2-7, with D perhaps TRBD1 (5 bases). The germline V and J ends were trimmed by 1 base and 2 bases, with 15 bases remaining between them. CDR3 length: 16 residues. Germline V lookup: CDR1 SGHVS, CDR2 FQNEAQ. The CDR3 nucleotides are TGTGCCAGCAGCTTAGTTGGTCGCCAGGGTACCTACGAGCAGTACTTC. Translating gives CASSLVGRQGTYEQYF.

The chain employs TRBV5-4 and TRBJ2-3; D is perhaps TRBD1 (7 bases). This CDR3 spans 16 amino acids. Germline V gives CDR1 SGHNT, CDR2 YYREEE (reference sequence). The V end was cut by 4 bases, the J end by 7 bases, with 22 bases between. CDR3 residues: CASSLAGGLKTNTQYF. The CDR3 region has the DNA TGTGCCAGCAGCCTTGCAGGGGGGCTCAAGACAAATACGCAGTATTTT.

This chain links TRBV19 with TRBJ1-5; TRBD1 agrees at 10 bases. V shed 5 bases and J 3 bases; nucleotides not matched to a gene: 4. CDR1 and CDR2 from the germline V gene are LNHDA and SQIVND (reference sequence). The CDR3 sequence is 15 residues long. DNA for the CDR3: TGTGCCAGTAGTGGGGGACAGGGGAACAATCAGCCCCAGCATTTT. Protein sequence: CASSGGQGNNQPQHF.

This chain connects TRBV18 to TRBJ2-4; the match to TRBD1 covers 7 bases. Looked up from germline, CDR1 is KGHSH and CDR2 is LQKENI. This CDR3 comprises 15 residues. With V trimmed by 2 bases and J by 2 bases, 3 bases remained unmatched. The CDR3 loop reads CASSPTGESKNIQYF. The CDR3 DNA reads TGTGCCAGCTCACCAACAGGGGAGTCCAAAAACATTCAGTACTTC.

This clone was observed a handful of times. The J gene is TRBJ1-5, the V gene TRBV6-6; 9 bases line up with TRBD1. The CDR3 totals 17 residues. Trimming at V came to 5 bases and at J to 6 bases, leaving 14 bases not matched to a gene. Germline V CDR1 and CDR2: MNHNY, SVGAGI (reference sequence). The DNA of the CDR3 is TGTGCCAGCAGTCCCGGGACAGGGCTACCATCCGGTCAGCCCCAGCATTTT. Amino acid sequence: CASSPGTGLPSGQPQHF.

The V call is TRBV4-1, the J call TRBJ2-1; D is unclear. Germline V gene lookup returns CDR1 MGHRA and CDR2 YSYEKL. The CDR3 length is 15 residues. V gave up 0 bases and J gave up 1 base, with 7 bases separating them. The CDR3 nucleotides read TGCGCCAGCAGCCAAGACCCCGCGTCCTACAATGAGCAGTTCTTC. The encoded protein is CASSQDPASYNEQFF.